The 20 T cell receptor beta chains below were found in one sample sequenced in a study of blood T cell repertoires in COVID-19. Libraries were prepared by immunoSEQ multiplex PCR; TCRdb keeps only in-frame clonotypes and omits some of them. The data show fewer than 25,000 clones, 75% to 90% seen once. Sequenced input: peripheral blood. The receptors derive from a woman older than 75 with active or convalescent COVID-19.

The J gene is TRBJ1-2, the V gene TRBV19; 9 nucleotides agree with TRBD1. The CDR3 is 14 residues long. Unmatched junction bases numbered 7, after V lost 5 bases and J lost 6 bases. Germline CDR1 and CDR2: LNHDA and SQIVND (reference sequence). CDR3 coding DNA: TGTGCCAGTAGTTCGGGACAGGGTCGGGATGGCTACACCTTC. Encoded protein: CASSSGQGRDGYTF.

The chain joins TRBV6-2 or TRBV6-3 to TRBJ1-1; 7 bases map to TRBD1. The V gene end was trimmed by 6 bases and the J gene end by 5 bases; junction bases not matched to a gene: 15. This CDR3 has 16 residues. Germline V gives CDR1 MNHEY, CDR2 SVGEGT. In DNA form, the CDR3 reads TGTGCCAGCAGCCATACGACAGGGAAAGGATGGACTGAAGCTTTCTTT. Amino acids: CASSHTTGKGWTEAFF.

The V and J genes are TRBV7-9 and TRBJ1-5, with D maybe TRBD1 (5 bases). This CDR3 spans 15 amino acids. Trimming pared 5 bases from V and 4 bases from J, leaving 15 bases between. Germline V gene data show CDR1 as SEHNR and CDR2 as FQNEAQ (reference sequence). The CDR3 protein is CASSPQAGVNQPQHF. CDR3 coding DNA: TGTGCCAGCAGCCCTCAGGCGGGGGTTAATCAGCCCCAGCATTTT.

The CDR3 loop reads CASSISGVNTEAFF. The CDR3 DNA sequence: TGTGCCAGTAGTATATCAGGGGTGAACACTGAAGCTTTCTTT. The chain couples TRBV19 to TRBJ1-1; possibly TRBD1 for D (6 bases). CDR1 LNHDA and CDR2 SQIVND come from the germline V gene (reference sequence). This CDR3 region has 14 residues. Trimming cost V 2 bases and J 0 bases, with 7 bases left between them.

This chain connects TRBV30 to TRBJ1-4; 7 bases are a match to TRBD1. The CDR3 has 16 residues. J gave up 12 bases and V 0 bases, and 16 bases lay outside the gene matches. Germline-derived CDR1 and CDR2 are GTSNPN and SVGIG (reference sequence). DNA of the CDR3: TGTGCCTGGAGTGTGGTAAAAGGGGGCCGAGGTTCGGAACTGTTTTTT. It yields the protein CAWSVVKGGRGSELFF. Using reference TRBV30 and TRBJ1-4 for the parts outside the CDR3, the full variable domain is SQTIHQWPATLVQPVGSPLSLECTVEGTSNPNLYWYRQAAGRGLQLLFYSVGIGQISSEVPQNLSASRPQDRQFILSSKKLLLSDSGFYLCAWSVVKGGRGSELFFGSGTQLSVL.

This chain uses TRBV3-1 (or the pseudogene TRBV3-2) with TRBJ2-1; 7 nucleotides line up with TRBD2. Germline V gene lookup returns CDR1 LGHDT and CDR2 YNNKEL (reference sequence). Trimming at V came to 4 bases and at J to 7 bases, leaving 25 bases not matched to a gene. The CDR3 length is 20 residues. The CDR3 DNA is TGTGCCAGCAGCCTTAGACCCCAAACAATTGGGGGAGGGGTTTGGAATGAGCAGTTCTTC. Translated, it gives CASSLRPQTIGGGVWNEQFF.

This clone was detected only a few times. The chain links TRBV4-1 to TRBJ1-4, with D unresolved. CDR1 and CDR2 from the germline V gene are MGHRA and YSYEKL. Trimming took 0 bases from V and 5 from J, leaving 16 bases between them. The CDR3 runs 17 residues. The CDR3 DNA follows: TGCGCCAGCAGCCAAGACACGAGTGGAGGCAGAAATGAAAAACTGTTTTTT. This sequence encodes CASSQDTSGGRNEKLFF.

The chain recombines TRBV19 with TRBJ2-1, with 11 bases aligning to TRBD2. With V trimmed by 3 bases and J by 9 bases, 7 bases remained unmatched. CDR3 length equals 15 residues. CDR1 and CDR2 from the germline V gene are LNHDA and SQIVND (reference sequence). CDR3 residues: CASSIFTSGSSEQFF. Here the CDR3 DNA reads TGTGCCAGTAGTATCTTCACTAGCGGGAGCTCTGAGCAGTTCTTC.

The chain links TRBV5-4 to TRBJ1-2; 7 bases match TRBD1. The trim removed 4 bases at V and 0 bases at J, leaving 6 bases unmatched. CDR1 is SGHNT and CDR2 is YYREEE in the germline V gene (reference sequence). The CDR3 loop spans 15 amino acids. The CDR3 DNA reads TGTGCCAGCAGCGGGAACAGGGGAACTAACTATGGCTACACCTTC. It codes for CASSGNRGTNYGYTF.

The chain combines TRBV15 with TRBJ1-1; D call uncertain. Per the germline V gene, CDR1 is LNHNV and CDR2 is YYDKDF (reference sequence). The germline V and J ends were trimmed by 2 bases and 1 base, with 11 bases remaining between them. The CDR3 extends over 15 amino acids. The CDR3 reads CATSRRQQPNTEAFF. As DNA, the CDR3 is TGTGCCACCAGCAGAAGACAACAGCCGAACACTGAAGCTTTCTTT.

This clone was counted only a few times. J is TRBJ1-1 and V is TRBV6-5; the D is unclear. Trimming removed 4 bases from V and 7 bases from J, with 16 bases in between. Germline CDR1 and CDR2: MNHEY and SVGAGI. The length of the CDR3 is 14 residues. Here the CDR3 reads CASSSITTFSEAFF. The CDR3 nucleotides read TGTGCCAGCAGTTCCATCACTACTTTTAGTGAAGCTTTCTTT.

The chain uses TRBV21-1 and TRBJ1-2. TRBV21-1 is a pseudogene locus. The CDR3 covers 11 residues. The CDR3 coding sequence is TGTGCCAGCAGCAGACTTAGGGGCTACACCTTC. As protein: CASSRLRGYTF.

The chain carries TRBV3-1 (or the pseudogene TRBV3-2) and TRBJ2-2; D remains unclear. This CDR3 is 12 amino acids long. Germline V lookup: CDR1 LGHDT, CDR2 YNNKEL (reference sequence). V was shortened by 4 bases and J by 4 bases, with 4 bases between the two germline ends. The CDR3 bases are TGTGCCAGCAGCCTTAGCACCGGGGAGCTGTTTTTT. It translates to CASSLSTGELFF.

The V call is TRBV5-8, the J call TRBJ2-5; TRBD1 matches at 8 bases. The length of the CDR3 is 14 residues. V was clipped by 5 bases and J by 4 bases; unmatched bases: 7. CDR1 is SGHTS and CDR2 is YDEGEE in the germline V gene. CDR3 residues: CASRGLGQVETQYF. DNA of the CDR3: TGTGCCAGCAGGGGATTGGGACAGGTAGAGACCCAGTACTTC.

This clone was picked up one time. The V gene is TRBV7-9, the J gene TRBJ1-5, with unresolved D. V was shortened by 5 bases and J by 2 bases, with 10 bases between the two germline ends. The CDR3 consists of 14 residues. Germline CDR1 and CDR2: SEHNR and FQNEAQ (reference sequence). CDR3 amino acids: CASSPYSGNQPQHF. The CDR3, as DNA: TGTGCCAGCAGCCCTTATAGCGGCAATCAGCCCCAGCATTTT.

V usage is TRBV19 and J usage is TRBJ1-2; 9 bases fit TRBD1. This CDR3 spans 15 amino acids. Losses at the gene ends were 3 bases for V and 2 bases for J; bases not matched to a gene: 4. Looked up from germline, CDR1 is LNHDA and CDR2 is SQIVND (reference sequence). CDR3 DNA: TGTGCCAGTAGTATCTCGACAGGGGGAAACTATGGCTACACCTTC. This translates into CASSISTGGNYGYTF.

The chain is built from TRBV5-4 and TRBJ1-2; D is unclear. The ends were cut back, 2 bases at V and 2 bases at J, with 10 bases in the middle. Germline CDR1 reads SGHNT; CDR2 reads YYREEE (reference sequence). The CDR3 sequence is 14 residues long. CDR3 nucleotides: TGTGCCAGCAGCTTTGGCACATTGAACTATGGCTACACCTTC. The encoded protein is CASSFGTLNYGYTF.

The chain combines TRBV14 with TRBJ2-5; 13 nucleotides align to TRBD2. Per the germline V gene, CDR1 is SGHDN and CDR2 is FVKESK. Trimming took 1 base from V and 2 from J; bases not matched to a gene: 7. The CDR3 is made up of 18 amino acids. This CDR3 reads CASSQGLAGGKKQETQYF. DNA of the CDR3: TGTGCCAGCAGCCAAGGACTAGCGGGGGGCAAAAAGCAAGAGACCCAGTACTTC.

This clone turned up a few times. The chain carries TRBV7-9 and TRBJ2-5; D is uncertain. V lost 5 bases, J lost 2 bases, and 3 bases lay in between. Per the germline V gene, CDR1 is SEHNR and CDR2 is FQNEAQ (reference sequence). The CDR3 extends over 11 amino acids. In DNA form, the CDR3 reads TGTGCCAGCAGCCCACAAGAGACCCAGTACTTC. Residues: CASSPQETQYF. Full variable domain (remainder filled in from reference TRBV7-9 and TRBJ2-5): DTGVSQNPRHKITKRGQNVTFRCDPISEHNRLYWYRQTLGQGPEFLTYFQNEAQLEKSRLLSDRFSAERPKGSFSTLEIQRTEQGDSAMYLCASSPQETQYFGPGTRLLVL.

This clone was picked up one time. The CDR3 region is CAISSGEFNQPQHF. The CDR3 coding sequence is TGTGCCATCAGTTCAGGGGAGTTCAATCAGCCCCAGCATTTT. The V and J genes are TRBV10-3 and TRBJ1-5, with D maybe TRBD1 (6 bases). Trimming took off 5 bases at V and 3 bases at J, with 11 bases between the two ends. Germline V gene lookup returns CDR1 ENHRY and CDR2 SYGVKD. The CDR3 extends over 14 amino acids.